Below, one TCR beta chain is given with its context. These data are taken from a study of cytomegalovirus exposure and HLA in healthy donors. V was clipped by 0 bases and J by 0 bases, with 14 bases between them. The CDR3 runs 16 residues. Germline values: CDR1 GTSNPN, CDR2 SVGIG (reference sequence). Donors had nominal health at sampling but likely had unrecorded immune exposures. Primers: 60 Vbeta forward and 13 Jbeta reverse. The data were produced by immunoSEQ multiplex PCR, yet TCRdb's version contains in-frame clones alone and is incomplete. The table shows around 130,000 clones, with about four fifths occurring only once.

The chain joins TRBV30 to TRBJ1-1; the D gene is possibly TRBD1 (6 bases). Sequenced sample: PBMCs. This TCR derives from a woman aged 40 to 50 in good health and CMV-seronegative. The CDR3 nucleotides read TGTGCCTGGAGTGTACGGCTCAGGGGCTTGAACACTGAAGCTTTCTTT. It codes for CAWSVRLRGLNTEAFF. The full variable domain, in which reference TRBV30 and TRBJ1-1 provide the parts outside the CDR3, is SQTIHQWPATLVQPVGSPLSLECTVEGTSNPNLYWYRQAAGRGLQLLFYSVGIGQISSEVPQNLSASRPQDRQFILSSKKLLLSDSGFYLCAWSVRLRGLNTEAFFGQGTRLTVV.